This T cell receptor (beta chain) was documented in a study of CD8+ T cells in alopecia areata. The overall study: Each of the treated patients was given oral tofacitinib, 5 to 10 mg twice daily, for moderate-to-severe alopecia areata.

Germline lookup yields CDR1 SQVTM and CDR2 ANQGSEA. V gave up 3 bases and J gave up 2 bases, with 7 bases separating them. The length of the CDR3 is 13 residues. This clone was picked up a small number of times. Reverse transcribed after extraction, RNA yielded cDNA as the sequencing template. TCRdb keeps only in-frame clones here, not all; method: immunoSEQ multiplex PCR. The repertoire holds 140,000 to 150,000 clones, with approximately 87% as singletons. The rearrangement joins TRBV29-1 to TRBJ1-4; D unresolved. The sequenced sample was CD8+ T cells sorted from blood, obtained at week 0. The sequence was obtained from a human donor with alopecia areata. The CDR3 DNA reads TGCAGCGTTGAGTTGGGGACTAATGAAAAACTGTTTTTT. Its protein is CSVELGTNEKLFF.